One sample yielded the 27 T cell receptor beta chains listed below, sequenced in a study of cytomegalovirus exposure and HLA in healthy donors (dated by TCRdb to 2015 to 2018). The library was prepared using the immunoSEQ multiplex PCR assay. Drawn from immuneACCESS, this table holds only the in-frame rearrangements with V and J called that TCRdb kept. Clones are partly lost; checked studies trace under half to an unresolved V gene and leave the rest unexplained. The table for this sample lists under 400,000 clones; just over 85% of them were counted only once. Jointly, the top ten make up 0.83% of the sample. Material: PBMCs. The receptors shown here come from a woman between 18 and 29 years old in good health and CMV-seronegative.

CDR3 DNA: TGCAGCGCCCAGTTGTACAATGAGCAGTTCTTC. Protein product: CSAQLYNEQFF. The V and J genes are TRBV29-1 and TRBJ2-1; no definite D call. The CDR3 runs to 11 residues. Germline loops: CDR1 SQVTM, CDR2 ANQGSEA. V was cut by 7 bases and J by 4 bases, with 8 bases left in between.

This rearrangement joins TRBV27 to TRBJ2-7; 7 bases align to TRBD2. Germline V CDR1 and CDR2: MNHEY, SMNVEV (reference sequence). J was trimmed by 4 bases and V by 2 bases; bases with no gene match: 14. The CDR3 sequence is 17 residues long. As DNA, the CDR3 is TGTGCCAGCAGTTTACGCGTGGTTGCGGGAGAGCGGTACGAGCAGTACTTC. Amino acids: CASSLRVVAGERYEQYF.

This clone turned up a few times. The chain recombines TRBV4-2 with TRBJ2-7; 7 bases agree with TRBD1. This CDR3 region has 13 residues. Trimming removed 5 bases from V and 3 bases from J; junction bases left unmatched: 4. Germline V lookup: CDR1 LGHNA, CDR2 YNFKEQ. DNA of the CDR3: TGTGCCAGCAGCGAAGGACAGGACTACGAGCAGTACTTC. It specifies CASSEGQDYEQYF.

V usage is TRBV28 and J usage is TRBJ1-2, with D tentatively TRBD1 (5 bases). The CDR3 sequence is 14 residues long. From germline, CDR1 is MDHEN and CDR2 SYDVKM. V was cut by 6 bases and J by 5 bases, with 16 bases left in between. The CDR3 spells CASSRIIGDYGYTF. CDR3 sequence (DNA): TGTGCCAGCAGCAGGATCATAGGGGATTATGGCTACACCTTC.

The CDR3 sequence: CASSLGGDRDYEQYF. In DNA, the CDR3 is TGTGCCAGCAGTTTAGGGGGGGACAGGGACTACGAGCAGTACTTC. The genes are TRBV28 and TRBJ2-7, with 9 positions matching TRBD1. The CDR3 spans 15 residues. J lost 3 bases, V lost 2 bases, and 5 bases had no gene match. In germline, CDR1 is MDHEN, CDR2 SYDVKM.

The CDR3 reads CASRVGGGGYTF. The CDR3 DNA reads TGTGCCAGCAGGGTAGGGGGCGGCGGCTACACCTTC. The chain joins TRBV2 to TRBJ1-2; 7 positions match TRBD1. The CDR3 totals 12 residues. Germline trimming cut 6 bases from V and 8 bases from J; bases unmatched to any gene: 6. CDR1 is SNHLY, CDR2 FYNNEI, per germline.

The rearrangement links TRBV19 to TRBJ1-4; D unclear. V lost 7 bases and J lost 0, with 15 bases in between. Germline CDR1 is LNHDA and CDR2 is SQIVND (reference sequence). The CDR3 is 16 amino acids. CDR3 amino acids: CASTRSLRSTNEKLFF. CDR3 in DNA: TGTGCCAGTACTCGAAGTCTGCGGTCAACTAATGAAAAACTGTTTTTT.

V gene TRBV5-5 combines with J gene TRBJ1-3, with D hard to call. Germline lookup yields CDR1 SGHKS and CDR2 YYEKEE (reference sequence). Trimming removed 0 bases at V and 0 bases at J, with 13 bases between. CDR3 size: 17 residues. The CDR3 protein is CASSLAWRNRSGNTIYF. DNA for the CDR3: TGTGCCAGCAGCTTGGCTTGGCGGAATCGCTCTGGAAACACCATATATTTT.

The chain carries TRBV4-1 and TRBJ2-7; D is perhaps TRBD1 (7 bases). The CDR3 sequence is 13 residues long. Trimming took off 8 bases at V and 8 bases at J, with 19 bases between the two ends. The germline CDR1 and CDR2 sequences are MGHRA and YSYEKL. CDR3 region: CASGGLTGRQQYF. As DNA, the CDR3 is TGCGCCAGCGGGGGCCTGACAGGGAGGCAGCAGTACTTC.

This clone was counted a single time. This rearrangement joins TRBV5-1 to TRBJ2-1, with 9 bases identical to TRBD2. This CDR3 is 15 amino acids long. Germline CDR1 reads SGHRS; CDR2 reads YFSETQ. After removal of 3 bases from V and 3 bases from J, the junction contained 4 bases not matched to a gene. CDR3 sequence reads: CASSSLTSGYNEQFF. CDR3 nucleotide sequence: TGCGCCAGCAGCTCCCTGACTAGCGGCTACAATGAGCAGTTCTTC.

The chain couples TRBV7-2 to TRBJ2-7, with D hard to call. Germline-derived CDR1 and CDR2 are SGHTA and FQGNSA. The germline V and J ends were trimmed by 5 bases and 3 bases, with 5 bases remaining between them. This CDR3 has 11 amino acids. This CDR3 reads CASSERYEQYF. The CDR3 region has the DNA TGTGCCAGCAGCGAGCGCTACGAGCAGTACTTC.

The chain recombines TRBV9 with TRBJ1-1, with 9 bases fitting TRBD1. The CDR3 has 14 amino acids. The junction had 4 bases not matched to a gene; V was cut back by 2 bases and J by 5 bases. Germline CDR1 is SGDLS and CDR2 is YYNGEE. CDR3 DNA: TGTGCCAGCAGCGTGGGACAGGGATGGACTGAAGCTTTCTTT. Its protein product is CASSVGQGWTEAFF.

Comments on this clone: Other nucleotide sequences from this sample produce the same CDR3. The chain recombines TRBV7-9 with TRBJ2-7; D gene unclear. Germline-derived CDR1 and CDR2 are SEHNR and FQNEAQ (reference sequence). Trimming pared 1 base from V and 3 bases from J, leaving 4 bases between. The CDR3 runs to 12 residues. The CDR3: CASSLGVYEQYF. For the CDR3, the DNA is TGTGCCAGCAGCTTAGGAGTCTACGAGCAGTACTTC. The entire variable domain, with the rest obtained from reference TRBV7-9 and TRBJ2-7, is as follows: DTGVSQNPRHKITKRGQNVTFRCDPISEHNRLYWYRQTLGQGPEFLTYFQNEAQLEKSRLLSDRFSAERPKGSFSTLEIQRTEQGDSAMYLCASSLGVYEQYFGPGTRLTVT.

This sequence joins TRBV28 and TRBJ2-1; 11 bases are a match to TRBD2. The V gene end was trimmed by 6 bases and the J gene end by 7 bases; junction bases not matched to a gene: 8. The CDR3 has 15 amino acids. CDR1 and CDR2 from the germline V gene are MDHEN and SYDVKM. The CDR3 region has the DNA TGTGCCAGCAGCTACGGACTAGCGGGCCCGAATGAGCAGTTCTTC. Protein sequence: CASSYGLAGPNEQFF.

The chain links TRBV4-1 to TRBJ2-6; 8 nucleotides align to TRBD1. Germline V CDR1 and CDR2: MGHRA, YSYEKL. V dropped 5 bases and J dropped 4; count of bases not matched to a gene: 13. This CDR3 comprises 18 residues. CDR3 nucleotides: TGCGCCAGCAGCAAAAGAGGGCAGGGGGCTACGGGGGCCAACGTCCTGACTTTC. This codes for CASSKRGQGATGANVLTF.

This sequence joins TRBV28 and TRBJ2-7, with 7 bases matching TRBD1. Unmatched junction bases numbered 6, after V lost 4 bases and J lost 3 bases. The CDR3 is 14 residues long. Germline V gene data show CDR1 as MDHEN and CDR2 as SYDVKM. CDR3 region: CASSYSTGVYEQYF. As DNA, the CDR3 is TGTGCCAGCAGTTACTCCACAGGGGTCTACGAGCAGTACTTC.

V is TRBV4-1 and J is TRBJ2-1; 7 bases match TRBD2. Germline lookup yields CDR1 MGHRA and CDR2 YSYEKL. This CDR3 has 16 amino acids. The junction had 10 bases not matched to a gene; V was cut back by 4 bases and J by 4 bases. CDR3 nucleotide sequence: TGCGCCAGCAGCCGCGTACTAGCGCCTCATTACAATGAGCAGTTCTTC. Its protein product is CASSRVLAPHYNEQFF.

CDR3 nucleotides: TGTGCCAGCAGTGAAAAAGGCCTAGCGTTGAATGAGCAGTTCTTC. Protein: CASSEKGLALNEQFF. The J gene is TRBJ2-1, the V gene TRBV2, with D possibly being TRBD2 (6 bases). The CDR3 has 15 amino acids. Germline V gives CDR1 SNHLY, CDR2 FYNNEI. Between the trimmed V and J ends, which lost 2 bases and 7 bases, there was a span of 15 bases.

The count of this clone is one. V gene TRBV30 combines with J gene TRBJ2-1, with a possible D match to TRBD2 (6 bases). Germline CDR1 is GTSNPN and CDR2 is SVGIG (reference sequence). The V end was cut by 4 bases, the J end by 5 bases, with 15 bases between. The CDR3 runs to 14 residues. The CDR3 nucleotides are TGTGCCTGGACCAATTGGGACTGGAACAATGAGCAGTTCTTC. Translation: CAWTNWDWNNEQFF. Drawing the rest from reference TRBV30 and TRBJ2-1, the complete variable domain is SQTIHQWPATLVQPVGSPLSLECTVEGTSNPNLYWYRQAAGRGLQLLFYSVGIGQISSEVPQNLSASRPQDRQFILSSKKLLLSDSGFYLCAWTNWDWNNEQFFGPGTRLTVL.

V gene TRBV5-4 combines with J gene TRBJ2-1; 11 positions agree with TRBD2. Germline assignment: CDR1 SGHNT and CDR2 YYREEE (reference sequence). The trim removed 0 bases at V and 3 bases at J, leaving 2 bases unmatched. There are 16 residues in the CDR3. The CDR3 nucleotides are TGTGCCAGCAGCTTGGGACTAGCGGGGAGCTACAATGAGCAGTTCTTC. It yields the protein CASSLGLAGSYNEQFF.

The chain has TRBV10-1 and TRBJ1-2; D call uncertain. Trimming cost V 4 bases and J 2 bases, with 14 bases left between them. The germline CDR1 and CDR2 sequences are WNHNN and SYGVQD (reference sequence). The CDR3 runs 15 residues. CDR3 sequence (DNA): TGCGCCAGCAGTGGACCCCTGGGCAGCAACTATGGCTACACCTTC. Amino acid sequence: CASSGPLGSNYGYTF.

The chain has TRBV7-2 and TRBJ1-3, with D possibly TRBD1 on 6 matching bases. The germline V gene encodes CDR1 SGHTA and CDR2 FQGNSA. CDR3 length equals 15 residues. V shed 1 base and J shed 11 bases, with 18 bases lying between them. CDR3 amino acids: CASSLGPAGANAIYF. CDR3 DNA sequence: TGTGCCAGCAGCTTAGGTCCGGCAGGGGCCAACGCCATATATTTT.

The chain has TRBV6-5 and TRBJ2-5, with D possibly being TRBD2 (7 bases). This CDR3 spans 15 amino acids. Per the germline V gene, CDR1 is MNHEY and CDR2 is SVGAGI. With 1 base removed from V and 2 bases from J, the gap between germline ends came to 11 bases. CDR3 protein: CASSYYGGTQETQYF. DNA for the CDR3: TGTGCCAGCAGTTACTACGGGGGGACACAAGAGACCCAGTACTTC.

V and J are TRBV29-1 and TRBJ1-1; no definite D call. The V gene lost 1 base and the J gene lost 6 bases, with 6 bases spanning the gap. The CDR3 contains 11 residues. The V gene's germline CDR1 is SQVTM and CDR2 ANQGSEA. The CDR3 protein is CSVEGGAEAFF. As DNA, the CDR3 is TGCAGCGTTGAAGGAGGAGCTGAAGCTTTCTTT.

The rearrangement uses TRBV6-5 and TRBJ2-2; perhaps TRBD2 as D (5 bases). From germline, CDR1 is MNHEY and CDR2 SVGAGI. The CDR3 extends over 15 amino acids. The ends were cut back, 6 bases at V and 1 base at J, with 12 bases in the middle. CDR3 sequence: CASSLSAGNTGELFF. For the CDR3, the DNA is TGTGCCAGCAGCCTCTCCGCGGGGAACACCGGGGAGCTGTTTTTT.

The V call is TRBV6-5, the J call TRBJ1-2; D gene uncertain. Germline CDR1 reads MNHEY; CDR2 reads SVGAGI. V was clipped by 6 bases and J by 4 bases, with 15 bases between them. This CDR3 is built from 14 residues. The CDR3 protein is CASSEGREAYGYTF. The CDR3 DNA sequence: TGTGCCAGCAGCGAGGGTCGGGAGGCCTATGGCTACACCTTC.

The CDR3 sequence: CASSFTSGRENEQFF. For the CDR3, the DNA is TGCGCCAGCAGCTTCACTAGCGGGAGGGAGAATGAGCAGTTCTTC. This sequence joins TRBV5-1 and TRBJ2-1, with 13 nucleotides matching TRBD2. V shed 2 bases and J 7 bases; nucleotides not matched to a gene: 3. CDR1 SGHRS and CDR2 YFSETQ come from the germline V gene. The CDR3 sequence is 15 residues long.